This TCR beta chain was retrieved from a study of monozygotic twins with inflammatory bowel disease. CDR1 is SGHAT and CDR2 is FQNNGV in the germline V gene. This CDR3 comprises 16 residues. Total RNA amounting to 3,000 to 3,500 ng went into each TCR library. Generation of cDNA took place in eight separate reactions per sample. TCRdb re-called the 5' RACE reads, yielding one record per CDR3 amino acid sequence without DNA. The sample holds more than 350,000 distinct CDR3 sequences. Sequencing was done on a sample of blood. This receptor was obtained from a human donor with ulcerative colitis or Crohn's disease, or a healthy co-twin of an affected twin (not recorded which). The chain carries TRBV11-2 and TRBJ2-1. The CDR3 sequence: CASSLFPQVGYNGQFF.